The clone carrying this T cell receptor (beta chain) was seen only a few times. Its antigen is not identified. The data belong to a study of T cell responses to AZD1222 COVID-19 vaccine. Regarding the study as a whole: Donors skewed white British and female; clonal diversity was possibly underestimated. Across the whole spike, CD4 TCRs peaked at regions 160-218 and 743-854. Unmutated regions of variants are reportedly targeted by nearly half of spike-specific TCRs.

This CDR3 contains 13 residues. Trimming shortened V by 3 bases and J by 8 bases, and 13 bases separated the two germline ends. In germline, CDR1 is KGHSH, CDR2 LQKENI. TCRdb keeps only in-frame clones here, not all; method: immunoSEQ multiplex PCR. Counted here are fewer than 120,000 clones, approximately 92% occurring once; the ten biggest clones make up about 2.6%. V gene TRBV18 combines with J gene TRBJ1-1; maybe TRBD1 (6 bases). The origin of this receptor is an adult who received the AZD1222 COVID-19 vaccine. Source: peripheral blood, taken 28 days after the second AZD1222 dose. In nucleotides, the CDR3 is TGTGCCAGCTCACCGAATTACGGGACAGAAGCTTTCTTT. Encoded protein: CASSPNYGTEAFF.